This TCR beta chain was obtained from a study of cytomegalovirus exposure and HLA in healthy donors. Study summary: A previous analysis identified 95 million to 130 million unique TCR beta sequences derived from about 180 million T cells. An early release of data contained about 85 million unique TCRs, which came from HLA-typed donors. For the approximately 410 genotyped donors, approximately 82% fell within the Caucasian-associated ancestry cluster.

This PCR relied on a set of 60 Vbeta primers and 13 Jbeta primers. Clones were sequenced by immunoSEQ multiplex PCR, and TCRdb holds only the in-frame ones, with some missing. The sample yields more than 90,000 clones, around 76% seen once. CDR1 SGHRS and CDR2 YFSETQ come from the germline V gene. Losses at the gene ends were 6 bases for V and 3 bases for J; bases not matched to a gene: 12. This CDR3 contains 17 residues. In its sample, this clone was seen a few times. The rearrangement uses TRBV5-1 and TRBJ2-2; 9 bases are shared with TRBD2. This sequence originates from a human donor in good health. The sequencing sample was made of PBMCs. This CDR3 reads CASKAGGPDLYTGELFF. The DNA of the CDR3 is TGCGCCAGCAAGGCGGGAGGGCCGGATTTATACACCGGGGAGCTGTTTTTT.